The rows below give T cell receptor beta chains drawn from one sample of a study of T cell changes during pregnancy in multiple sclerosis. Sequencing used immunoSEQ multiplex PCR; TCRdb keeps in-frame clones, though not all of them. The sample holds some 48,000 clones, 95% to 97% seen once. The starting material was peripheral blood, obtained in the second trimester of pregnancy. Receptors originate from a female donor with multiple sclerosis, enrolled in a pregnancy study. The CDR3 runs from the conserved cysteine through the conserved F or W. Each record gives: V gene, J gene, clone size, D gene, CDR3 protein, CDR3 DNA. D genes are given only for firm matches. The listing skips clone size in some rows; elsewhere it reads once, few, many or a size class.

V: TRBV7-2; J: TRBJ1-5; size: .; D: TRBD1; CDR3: CASSRDRVYSNQPQHF; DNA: TGTGCCAGCAGCCGGGACAGGGTATATAGCAATCAGCCCCAGCATTTT
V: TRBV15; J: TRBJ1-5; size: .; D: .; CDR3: CATSRDGKGLPHQPQHF; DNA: TGTGCCACCAGCAGAGACGGGAAAGGGCTCCCTCATCAGCCCCAGCATTTT
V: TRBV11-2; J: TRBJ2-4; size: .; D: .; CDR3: CASSQGPGSGYF; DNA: TGTGCCAGCAGCCAAGGCCCGGGGTCGGGGTACTTC
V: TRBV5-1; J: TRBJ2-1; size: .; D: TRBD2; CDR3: CASSWGSGRDEQFF; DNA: TGCGCCAGCAGCTGGGGAAGCGGGAGAGATGAGCAGTTCTTC
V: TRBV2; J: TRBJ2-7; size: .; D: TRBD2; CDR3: CASSEAAGGLYEQYF; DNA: TGTGCCAGCAGTGAAGCGGCGGGAGGGCTCTACGAGCAGTACTTC
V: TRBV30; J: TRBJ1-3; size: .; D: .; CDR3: CAWKGVGNTIYF; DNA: TGTGCCTGGAAGGGGGTGGGAAACACCATATATTTT
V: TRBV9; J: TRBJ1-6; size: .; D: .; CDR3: CASSPGTYSPLHF; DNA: TGTGCCAGCAGCCCGGGGACTTATTCACCCCTCCACTTT
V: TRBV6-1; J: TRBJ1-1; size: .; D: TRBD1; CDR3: CASLQGASGAF; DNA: TGTGCCAGCTTACAGGGGGCGAGTGGGGCCTTT
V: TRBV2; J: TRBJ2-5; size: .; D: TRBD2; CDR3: CASSVRTSGRASQETQYF; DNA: TGTGCCAGCAGTGTTCGTACTAGCGGGAGGGCCAGTCAAGAGACCCAGTACTTC
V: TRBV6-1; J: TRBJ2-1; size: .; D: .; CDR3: CALTPLRLPNEQFF; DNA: TGTGCCCTCACCCCGCTGAGGTTGCCTAATGAGCAGTTCTTC
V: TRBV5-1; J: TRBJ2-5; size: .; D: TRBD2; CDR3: CASSGTSVIQETQYF; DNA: TGCGCCTCTTCCGGGACTAGCGTGATCCAAGAGACCCAGTACTTC
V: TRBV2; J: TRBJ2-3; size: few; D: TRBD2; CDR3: CASSELAGGPGTQYF; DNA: TGTGCCAGCAGTGAACTAGCGGGGGGGCCTGGTACGCAGTATTTT
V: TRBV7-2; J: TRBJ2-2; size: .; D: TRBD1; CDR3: CASSARTGGGTGELFF; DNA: TGTGCCAGCAGCGCTCGGACAGGGGGCGGCACCGGGGAGCTGTTTTTT
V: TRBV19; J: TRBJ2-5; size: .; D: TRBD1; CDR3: CASSLSPGTGLETQYF; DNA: TGTGCCAGTAGTCTATCCCCCGGGACAGGGTTGGAGACCCAGTACTTC
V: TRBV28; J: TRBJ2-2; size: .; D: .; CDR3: CASSRPPRTGELFF; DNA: TGTGCCAGCAGTCGTCCCCCGAGGACCGGGGAGCTGTTTTTT
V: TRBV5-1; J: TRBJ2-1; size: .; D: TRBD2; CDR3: CASSFGLAGGPGNEQFF; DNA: TGCGCCAGCAGCTTTGGACTAGCGGGAGGGCCGGGTAATGAGCAGTTCTTC
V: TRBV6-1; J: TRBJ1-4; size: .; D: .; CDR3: CATRLEVINEKLFF; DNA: TGTGCCACTAGATTGGAGGTCATTAATGAAAAACTGTTTTTT
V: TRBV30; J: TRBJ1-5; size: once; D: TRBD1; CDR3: CAWGQAINQPQHF; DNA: TGTGCCTGGGGACAGGCGATCAATCAGCCCCAGCATTTT
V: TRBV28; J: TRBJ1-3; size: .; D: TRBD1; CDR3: CASSATGSGNTIYF; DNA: TGTGCCAGCAGTGCGACAGGGTCTGGAAACACCATATATTTT
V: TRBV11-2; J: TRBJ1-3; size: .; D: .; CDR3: CASSPQLISGNTIYF; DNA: TGTGCCAGCAGCCCCCAACTGATCTCTGGAAACACCATATATTTT
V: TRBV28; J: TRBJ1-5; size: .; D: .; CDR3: CASSQSQGGNQPQHF; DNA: TGTGCCAGCAGTCAGTCACAGGGAGGCAATCAGCCCCAGCATTTT
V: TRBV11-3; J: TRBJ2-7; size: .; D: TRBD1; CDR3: CASSQDRAYEQYF; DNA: TGTGCCAGCAGCCAGGACAGGGCCTACGAGCAGTACTTC
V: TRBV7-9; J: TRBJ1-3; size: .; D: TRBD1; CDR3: CASSLVGTGFPGNTIYF; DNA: TGTGCCAGCAGCTTAGTGGGGACAGGGTTCCCTGGAAACACCATATATTTT
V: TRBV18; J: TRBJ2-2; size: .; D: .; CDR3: CASSSSTGSTGELFF; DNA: TGTGCCAGCTCATCGTCGACAGGCTCCACCGGGGAGCTGTTTTTT
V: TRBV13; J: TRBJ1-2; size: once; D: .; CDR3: CASSLTNRFAGDYGYTF; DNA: TGTGCCAGCAGCTTAACCAATCGTTTTGCAGGGGACTATGGCTACACCTTC
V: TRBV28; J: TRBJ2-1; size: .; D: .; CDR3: CASRPQGGAIEQFF; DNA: TGTGCCAGCAGACCACAGGGGGGGGCGATTGAGCAGTTCTTC
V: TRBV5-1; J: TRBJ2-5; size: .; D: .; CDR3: CASSSEGYQETQYF; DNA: TGCGCCAGCAGCTCGGAGGGTTACCAAGAGACCCAGTACTTC
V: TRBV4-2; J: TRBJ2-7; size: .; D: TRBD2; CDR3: CASSLGGRSGGEQYF; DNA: TGTGCCAGCAGCCTAGGCGGGAGAAGTGGAGGCGAGCAGTACTTC
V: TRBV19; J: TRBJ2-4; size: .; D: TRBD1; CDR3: CASKGQGYDIQYF; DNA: TGTGCCAGTAAAGGACAGGGCTACGACATTCAGTACTTC
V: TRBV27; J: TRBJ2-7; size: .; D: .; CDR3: CASSQAGVSEQYF; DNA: TGTGCCAGCAGCCAGGCAGGGGTGAGCGAGCAGTACTTC
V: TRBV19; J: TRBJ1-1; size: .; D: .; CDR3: CASSPSWVTEAFF; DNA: TGTGCCAGTAGTCCTAGTTGGGTTACTGAAGCTTTCTTT
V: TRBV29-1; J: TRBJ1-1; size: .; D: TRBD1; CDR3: CSVGMGQGEAFF; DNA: TGCAGCGTTGGTATGGGACAGGGTGAAGCTTTCTTT
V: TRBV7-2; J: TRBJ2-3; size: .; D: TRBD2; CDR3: CASSSRRGGGDTDTQYF; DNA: TGTGCCAGCAGCTCTCGCCGGGGGGGCGGGGACACAGATACGCAGTATTTT
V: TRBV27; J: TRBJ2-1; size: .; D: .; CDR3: CASSFRKRESAYNEQFF; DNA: TGTGCCAGCAGTTTCCGGAAACGGGAGTCTGCCTACAATGAGCAGTTCTTC
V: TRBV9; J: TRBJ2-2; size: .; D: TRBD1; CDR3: CASSAPPGQGGTGELFF; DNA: TGTGCCAGCAGCGCTCCCCCGGGACAGGGTGGGACCGGGGAGCTGTTTTTT
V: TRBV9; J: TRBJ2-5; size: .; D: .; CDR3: CASSVEGKGGLETQYF; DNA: TGTGCCAGCAGCGTAGAAGGGAAGGGGGGGTTGGAGACCCAGTACTTC
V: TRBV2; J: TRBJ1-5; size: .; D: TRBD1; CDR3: CASRLDRGSNQPQHF; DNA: TGTGCCAGCAGGTTGGACAGGGGGAGCAATCAGCCCCAGCATTTT
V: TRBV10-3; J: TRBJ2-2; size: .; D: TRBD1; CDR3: CAISSSTGDGELFF; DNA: TGTGCCATCAGTTCCTCCACAGGGGACGGGGAGCTGTTTTTT
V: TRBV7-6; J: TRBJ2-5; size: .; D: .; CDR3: CASSLTGQTQYF; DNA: TGTGCCAGCAGCTTGACAGGCCAGACCCAGTACTTC
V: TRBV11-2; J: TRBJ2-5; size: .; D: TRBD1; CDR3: CASSFMGQGLETQYF; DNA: TGTGCCAGCAGCTTTATGGGACAGGGGCTGGAGACCCAGTACTTC
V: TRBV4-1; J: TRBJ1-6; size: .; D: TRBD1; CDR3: CASSQPGQGLNSPLHF; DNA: TGCGCCAGCAGCCAACCGGGACAGGGGCTTAATTCACCCCTCCACTTT
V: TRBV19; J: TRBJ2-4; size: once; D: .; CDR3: CASSIGPRLAKNIQYF; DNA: TGTGCCAGTAGTATAGGGCCTCGACTAGCCAAAAACATTCAGTACTTC